Given below is one T cell receptor (delta chain) in context. No antigen is known for it. Sequences come from RNA converted to cDNA by reverse transcription. Pooled V-gene forward primers with one constant-region reverse primer generated the CDR3 amplicons by multiplex PCR. TCRdb re-processed the multiplex PCR reads using CATT. The table lists about 75,000 delta-chain clones, around 35% of them singletons. The J segment lost 0 bases and the V segment lost 5 bases, leaving 25 bases of the junction unmatched. The CDR3 length is 23 residues. Germline lookup yields CDR1 TSWWSYY and CDR2 QGS. This specimen belongs to a study of Vδ1+ human thymocytes. Study-wide findings and caveats: Thymic TRG and TRD repertoires appeared highly polyclonal. Unexpected Vdelta2 sequences could cause misinterpretation of bulk repertoire data.

The source of this sequence is a boy under two years old who had congenital heart surgery. Sequencing input: Vdelta1+ gamma-delta thymocytes from the thymus. Regarding subset: FACS-sorted CD3+ TCRalphabeta- TCRVdelta1+ TCRVdelta2- thymocytes. The chain joins TRDV1 to TRDJ1; 12 bases are a match to TRDD3. This CDR3 reads CALGKRCTPVWGIRLLYTDKLIF. CDR3 DNA: TGTGCTCTTGGGAAGAGGTGCACCCCGGTCTGGGGGATACGCCTCCTTTACACCGATAAACTCATCTTT.